This note documents a single TCR beta chain sequence. What it binds is not known. These data are taken from a study of post-analysis software for immune sequencing data. Study observations and caveats: Patients carried roughly 5 TRBV segments more frequently than controls did, and TRBV5-6, TRBV5-1 and TRBV20-1 were among them.

The CDR3 has 16 amino acids. Germline-derived CDR1 and CDR2 are SGHKS and YYEKEE (reference sequence). Trimming removed 5 bases at V and 0 bases at J, with 17 bases between. cDNA libraries for TCR beta contained unique molecular identifiers. Each sample of roughly 0.95 to 10 million input T cells yielded around 500,000 cDNA molecules, so each molecule approximated one T cell. One entry per CDR3 protein, called by TCRdb with MiXCR from the PCR reads. The sample records about 680,000 distinct CDR3 sequences, approximately 59% being singletons. The sequenced sample was blood. The chain joins TRBV5-5 to TRBJ2-5; D assignment may be TRBD1 or TRBD2 (5 bases each). The TCR comes from a girl aged 2 to 10 with multiple sclerosis. In DNA form, the CDR3 reads TGTGCCAGCAGGAAGTGGGACGGGGAGTACCAAGAGACCCAGTACTTC. Protein sequence: CASRKWDGEYQETQYF.